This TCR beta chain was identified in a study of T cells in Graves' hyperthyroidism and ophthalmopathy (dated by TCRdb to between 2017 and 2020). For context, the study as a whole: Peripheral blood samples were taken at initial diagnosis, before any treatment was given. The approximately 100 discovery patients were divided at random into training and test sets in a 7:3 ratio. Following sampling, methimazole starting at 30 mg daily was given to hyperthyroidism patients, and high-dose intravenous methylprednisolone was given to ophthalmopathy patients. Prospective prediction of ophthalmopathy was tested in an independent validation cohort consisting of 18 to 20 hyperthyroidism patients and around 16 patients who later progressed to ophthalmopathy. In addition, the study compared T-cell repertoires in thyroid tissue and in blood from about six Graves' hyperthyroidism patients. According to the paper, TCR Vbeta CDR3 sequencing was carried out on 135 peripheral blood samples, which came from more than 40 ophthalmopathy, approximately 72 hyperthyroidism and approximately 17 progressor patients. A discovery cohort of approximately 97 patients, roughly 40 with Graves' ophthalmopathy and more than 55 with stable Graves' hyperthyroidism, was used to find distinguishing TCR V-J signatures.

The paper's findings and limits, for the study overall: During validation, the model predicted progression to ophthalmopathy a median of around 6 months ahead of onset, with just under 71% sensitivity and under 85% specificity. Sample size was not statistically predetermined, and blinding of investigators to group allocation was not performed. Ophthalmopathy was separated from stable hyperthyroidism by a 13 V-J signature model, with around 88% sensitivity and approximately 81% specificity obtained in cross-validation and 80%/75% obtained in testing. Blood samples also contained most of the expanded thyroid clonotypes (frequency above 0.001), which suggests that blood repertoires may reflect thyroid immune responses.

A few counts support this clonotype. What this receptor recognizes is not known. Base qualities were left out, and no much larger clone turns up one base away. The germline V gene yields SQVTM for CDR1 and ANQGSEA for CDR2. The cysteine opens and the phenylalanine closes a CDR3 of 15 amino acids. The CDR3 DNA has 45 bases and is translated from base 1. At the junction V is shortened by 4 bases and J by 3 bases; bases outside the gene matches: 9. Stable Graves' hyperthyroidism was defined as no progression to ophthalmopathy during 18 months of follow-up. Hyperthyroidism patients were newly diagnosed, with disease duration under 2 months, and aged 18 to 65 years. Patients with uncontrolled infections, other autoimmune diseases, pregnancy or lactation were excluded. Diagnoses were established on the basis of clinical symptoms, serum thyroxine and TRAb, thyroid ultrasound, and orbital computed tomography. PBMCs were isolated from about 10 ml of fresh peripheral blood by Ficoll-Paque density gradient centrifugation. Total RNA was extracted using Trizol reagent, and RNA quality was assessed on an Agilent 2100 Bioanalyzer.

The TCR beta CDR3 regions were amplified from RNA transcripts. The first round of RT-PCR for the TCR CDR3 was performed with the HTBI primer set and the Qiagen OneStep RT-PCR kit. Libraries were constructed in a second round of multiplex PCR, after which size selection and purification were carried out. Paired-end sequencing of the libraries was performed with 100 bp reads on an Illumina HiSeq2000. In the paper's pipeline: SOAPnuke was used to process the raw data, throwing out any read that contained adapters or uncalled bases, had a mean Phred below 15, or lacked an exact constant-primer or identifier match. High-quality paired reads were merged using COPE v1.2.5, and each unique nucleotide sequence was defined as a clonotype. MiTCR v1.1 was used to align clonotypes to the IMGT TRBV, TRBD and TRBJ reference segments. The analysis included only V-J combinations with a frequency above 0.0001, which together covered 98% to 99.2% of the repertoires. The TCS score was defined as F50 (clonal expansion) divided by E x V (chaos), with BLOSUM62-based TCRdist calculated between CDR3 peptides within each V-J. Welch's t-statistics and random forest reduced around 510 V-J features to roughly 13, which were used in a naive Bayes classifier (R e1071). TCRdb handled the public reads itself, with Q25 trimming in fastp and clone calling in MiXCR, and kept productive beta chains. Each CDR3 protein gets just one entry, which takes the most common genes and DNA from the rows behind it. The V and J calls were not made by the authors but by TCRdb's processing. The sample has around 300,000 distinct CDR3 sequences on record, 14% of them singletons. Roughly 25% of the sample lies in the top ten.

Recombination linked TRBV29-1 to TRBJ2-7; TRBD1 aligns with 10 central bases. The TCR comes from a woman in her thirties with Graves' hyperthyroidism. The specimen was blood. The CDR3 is CSVGQGARENYEQYF. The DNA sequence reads TGCAGCGTTGGACAGGGGGCGAGGGAGAACTACGAGCAGTACTTC.